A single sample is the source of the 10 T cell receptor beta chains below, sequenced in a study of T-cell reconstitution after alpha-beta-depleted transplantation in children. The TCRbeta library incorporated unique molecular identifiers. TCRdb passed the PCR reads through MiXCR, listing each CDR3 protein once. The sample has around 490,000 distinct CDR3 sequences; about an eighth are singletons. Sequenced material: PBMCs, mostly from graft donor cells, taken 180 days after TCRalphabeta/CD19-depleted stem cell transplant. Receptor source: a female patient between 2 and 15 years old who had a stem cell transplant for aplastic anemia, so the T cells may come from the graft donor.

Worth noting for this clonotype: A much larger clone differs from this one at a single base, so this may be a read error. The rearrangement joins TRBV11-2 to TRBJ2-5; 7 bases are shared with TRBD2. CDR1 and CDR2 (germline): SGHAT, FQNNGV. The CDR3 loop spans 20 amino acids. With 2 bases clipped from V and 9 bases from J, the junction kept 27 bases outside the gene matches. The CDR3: CASSLQLGGLAVVNGRAQYF. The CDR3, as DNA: TGTGCCAGCAGCTTACAACTGGGGGGTCTAGCGGTGGTCAATGGCCGGGCCCAGTACTTC.

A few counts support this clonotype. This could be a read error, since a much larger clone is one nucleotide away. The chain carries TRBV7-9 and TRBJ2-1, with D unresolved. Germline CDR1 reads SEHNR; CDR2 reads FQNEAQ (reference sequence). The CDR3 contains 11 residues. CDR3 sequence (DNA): TGTGCCAGCAACTTAGCCTGGGAGCAGTTCTTC. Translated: CASNLAWEQFF.

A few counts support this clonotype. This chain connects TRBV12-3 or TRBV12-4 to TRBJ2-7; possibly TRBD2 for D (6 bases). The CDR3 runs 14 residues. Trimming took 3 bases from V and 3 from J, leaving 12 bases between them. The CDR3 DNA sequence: TGTGCCAGCAGTTTTTTAGCGGAGGGCTACGAGCAGTACTTC. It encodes CASSFLAEGYEQYF.

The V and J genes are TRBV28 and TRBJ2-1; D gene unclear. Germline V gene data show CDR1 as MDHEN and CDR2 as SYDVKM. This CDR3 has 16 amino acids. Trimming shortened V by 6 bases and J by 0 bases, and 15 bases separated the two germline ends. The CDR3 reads CASRRVLAPSYNEQFF. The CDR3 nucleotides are TGTGCCAGCAGAAGGGTTCTTGCACCCTCCTACAATGAGCAGTTCTTC.

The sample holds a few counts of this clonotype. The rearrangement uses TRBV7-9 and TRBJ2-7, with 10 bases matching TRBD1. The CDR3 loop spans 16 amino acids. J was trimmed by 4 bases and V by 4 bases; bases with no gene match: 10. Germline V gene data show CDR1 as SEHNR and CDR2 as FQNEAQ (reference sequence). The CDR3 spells CASSSRRDRGLYEQYF. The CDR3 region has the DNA TGTGCCAGCAGCTCCCGCCGGGACAGGGGTTTGTACGAGCAGTACTTC.

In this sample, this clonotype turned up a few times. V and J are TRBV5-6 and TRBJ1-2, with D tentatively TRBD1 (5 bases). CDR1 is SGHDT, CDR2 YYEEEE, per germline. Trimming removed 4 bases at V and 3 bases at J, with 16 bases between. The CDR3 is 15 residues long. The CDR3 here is CASSRPSGHHYGYTF. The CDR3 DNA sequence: TGTGCCAGCAGCCGTCCGTCAGGACATCACTATGGCTACACCTTC.

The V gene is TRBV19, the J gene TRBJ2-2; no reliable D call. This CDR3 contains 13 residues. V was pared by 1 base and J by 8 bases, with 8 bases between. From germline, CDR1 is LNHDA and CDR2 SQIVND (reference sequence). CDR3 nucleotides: TGTGCCAGTAGTATAGGGATGGGGGGGGAGCTGTTTTTT. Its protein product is CASSIGMGGELFF.

CDR3 DNA sequence: TGTGCCAGCAGCTCGGGGTCGGGCAACACTGAAGCTTTCTTT. It yields the protein CASSSGSGNTEAFF. The chain links TRBV7-2 to TRBJ1-1; D is undetermined. Germline CDR1 SGHTA, CDR2 FQGNSA. The CDR3 loop spans 14 amino acids. The ends were cut back, 4 bases at V and 2 bases at J, with 11 bases in the middle.

The CDR3 DNA is TGTGCCAGCAGCTTGGATGCTAGCGGGACAGGGGGGGAGCTGTTTTTT. Translation: CASSLDASGTGGELFF. The V and J genes are TRBV5-6 and TRBJ2-2; D may be TRBD1 or TRBD2 (9 bases each). Trimming removed 0 bases at V and 8 bases at J, with 17 bases between. CDR1 is SGHDT, CDR2 YYEEEE, per germline. The CDR3 has 16 amino acids.

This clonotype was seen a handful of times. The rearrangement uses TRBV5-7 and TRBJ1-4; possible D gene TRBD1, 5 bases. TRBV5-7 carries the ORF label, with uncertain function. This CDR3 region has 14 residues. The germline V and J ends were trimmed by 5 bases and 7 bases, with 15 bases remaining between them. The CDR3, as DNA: TGTGCCAGCAGTTGGACACCCGAAAGTGAAAAACTGTTTTTT. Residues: CASSWTPESEKLFF.